The 30 T cell receptor beta chains in this list originate from one sample, sequenced in a study of T cell responses to AZD1222 COVID-19 vaccine (dated by TCRdb to the early 2020s). To prepare the library, the immunoSEQ multiplex PCR assay was applied. TCRdb took over this immuneACCESS table, retaining in-frame rearrangements with V and J assigned. Such tables are incomplete; in checked studies, under half of the missing clones stem from an unresolved V gene, and the remainder is unexplained. Recorded for this sample are 150,000 to 200,000 clones; approximately 94% of them occurred a single time. The ten largest make up approximately 4.6% of the sample. Taken with the paper, the label for time point translates to: about 28 days (+/-7) after the second vaccine dose. The source was peripheral blood, collected 28 days after the second AZD1222 dose. The receptors originated from an adult who received the AZD1222 COVID-19 vaccine.

The chain uses TRBV18 and TRBJ1-1; tentatively, D is TRBD1 (6 bases). CDR3 length: 16 amino acids. V lost 5 bases to trimming and J lost 4 bases, with 20 bases between them. CDR1 KGHSH and CDR2 LQKENI come from the germline V gene. The CDR3 DNA reads as TGTGCCAGCTCATCCAAACAGGGAGAATTTAGCACTGAAGCTTTCTTT. Its protein is CASSSKQGEFSTEAFF.

This sequence joins TRBV10-2 and TRBJ2-3, with 8 bases fitting TRBD2. The junction had 4 bases not matched to a gene; V was cut back by 6 bases and J by 5 bases. The germline gives CDR1 WSHSY, CDR2 SAAADI. The CDR3 consists of 13 residues. The CDR3 protein is CASRPSGRDTQYF. CDR3 sequence (DNA): TGCGCCAGCAGGCCGAGCGGGAGAGATACGCAGTATTTT.

V gene TRBV6-5 combines with J gene TRBJ1-2; D ambiguous. The V end lost 0 bases, the J end lost 5 bases, and 7 bases lay between the germline ends. Germline V lookup: CDR1 MNHEY, CDR2 SVGAGI. The CDR3 is 13 residues long. CDR3 nucleotides: TGTGCCAGCAGTTACTCGATGAGTTATGGCTACACCTTC. Amino acids: CASSYSMSYGYTF.

The CDR3 reads CASSPPYQGGYTF. Here the CDR3 DNA reads TGTGCCAGCTCACCACCGTACCAGGGGGGCTACACCTTC. The J gene is TRBJ1-2, the V gene TRBV18; TRBD1 is a possible D gene (6 bases). Germline values: CDR1 KGHSH, CDR2 LQKENI. The CDR3 extends over 13 amino acids. V was shortened by 0 bases and J by 8 bases, with 10 bases between the two germline ends. The full variable domain, completed using reference TRBV18 and TRBJ1-2, is NAGVMQNPRHLVRRRGQEARLRCSPMKGHSHVYWYRQLPEEGLKFMVYLQKENIIDESGMPKERFSAEFPKEGPSILRIQQVVRGDSAAYFCASSPPYQGGYTFGSGTRLTVV.

On this clone: The junction does not match germline at one end; this may be a read error. The chain is built from TRBV19 and TRBJ2-5; the D gene could be TRBD1 or TRBD2 (5 bases each). The CDR3 has 12 residues. CDR1 and CDR2 (germline): LNHDA, SQIVND (reference sequence). CDR3 loop: CASSIIQGRLNF. In DNA form, the CDR3 reads TGTGCCAGTAGTATAATCCAGGGACGCTTGAACTTC.

J is TRBJ2-1 and V is TRBV7-2; D remains unclear. This CDR3 region has 11 residues. V shed 1 base and J shed 10 bases, with 5 bases lying between them. Germline CDR1 reads SGHTA; CDR2 reads FQGNSA. The CDR3 loop is CASSLVREQFF. The CDR3 DNA sequence: TGTGCCAGCAGCTTAGTTAGGGAGCAGTTCTTC.

This rearrangement joins TRBV5-1 to TRBJ2-1; TRBD1 is a possible D gene (5 bases). Trimming shortened V by 4 bases and J by 4 bases, and 24 bases separated the two germline ends. The CDR3 loop spans 18 amino acids. Germline V gives CDR1 SGHRS, CDR2 YFSETQ. The CDR3 sequence is CASSPYLGRVSSYNEQFF. The CDR3 region has the DNA TGCGCCAGCAGCCCCTATTTGGGCAGGGTTTCCAGTTACAATGAGCAGTTCTTC.

The rearrangement uses TRBV27 and TRBJ2-7, with 12 bases lining up with TRBD1. After removal of 5 bases from V and 4 bases from J, the junction contained 3 bases not matched to a gene. Germline V CDR1 and CDR2: MNHEY, SMNVEV (reference sequence). The CDR3 runs to 14 residues. The CDR3 DNA follows: TGTGCCAGCAGTGAGGGACAGGGGGCTTACGAGCAGTACTTC. Translated: CASSEGQGAYEQYF.

CDR3 in DNA: TGTGCCAGCAGTTACGTCCGACTCCACGGAGGCTATGGCTACACCTTC. Amino acids: CASSYVRLHGGYGYTF. The chain has TRBV6-6 and TRBJ1-2; no definite D call. Germline V gives CDR1 MNHNY, CDR2 SVGAGI (reference sequence). V lost 2 bases, J lost 4 bases, and 17 bases lay in between. The CDR3 length is 16 residues.

The chain is built from TRBV5-6 and TRBJ2-1, with TRBD2 as a possible D gene (6 bases). The V and J ends lost 2 bases and 8 bases respectively, with 11 bases between them. CDR1 and CDR2 from the germline V gene are SGHDT and YYEEEE. This CDR3 has 13 amino acids. CDR3 nucleotides: TGTGCCAGCAGCTTTGGGGGGAAGTATGAGCAGTTCTTC. As protein: CASSFGGKYEQFF.

The chain has TRBV15 and TRBJ1-1; perhaps TRBD1 as D (6 bases). The CDR3 is made up of 15 amino acids. V was shortened by 0 bases and J by 0 bases, with 8 bases between the two germline ends. CDR1 and CDR2 from the germline V gene are LNHNV and YYDKDF (reference sequence). CDR3 nucleotides: TGTGCCACCAGCAGAGATCGGGACATGAACACTGAAGCTTTCTTT. It is translated as CATSRDRDMNTEAFF.

The rearrangement joins TRBV6-5 to TRBJ2-1; 8 bases map to TRBD1. V dropped 6 bases and J dropped 6; count of bases not matched to a gene: 4. The CDR3 contains 13 residues. CDR1 is MNHEY, CDR2 SVGAGI, per germline. In DNA, the CDR3 is TGTGCCAGCAGCAAGGACAGGGTCAATGAGCAGTTCTTC. Amino acid sequence: CASSKDRVNEQFF.

This clone showed up just once. The chain recombines TRBV7-8 with TRBJ2-1; the D gene is possibly TRBD1 (6 bases). Germline assignment: CDR1 SGHVS and CDR2 FQNEAQ. This CDR3 comprises 13 residues. V lost 5 bases to trimming and J lost 4 bases, with 9 bases between them. CDR3 DNA: TGTGCCAGCAGCCCCGGGACATACAATGAGCAGTTCTTC. Translated, it gives CASSPGTYNEQFF.

The DNA for the CDR3 is TGTGCCAGCAGCGTACAGGGGAACACTGAAGCTTTCTTT. Amino acid sequence: CASSVQGNTEAFF. J is TRBJ1-1 and V is TRBV7-8; D perhaps matches TRBD1 (6 bases). V was shortened by 5 bases and J by 1 base, with 8 bases between the two germline ends. Per the germline V gene, CDR1 is SGHVS and CDR2 is FQNEAQ. The CDR3 runs to 13 residues. The full variable domain, rest sourced from reference TRBV7-8 and TRBJ1-1, is GAGVSQSPRYKVAKRGQDVALRCDPISGHVSLFWYQQALGQGPEFLTYFQNEAQLDKSGLPSDRFFAERPEGSVSTLKIQRTQQEDSAVYLCASSVQGNTEAFFGQGTRLTVV.

This clone was recorded once. The J gene is TRBJ2-3, the V gene TRBV7-6; D is perhaps TRBD1 or TRBD2 (6 bases each). CDR3 size: 17 residues. Germline V gene lookup returns CDR1 SGHVS and CDR2 FNYEAQ. V was trimmed by 4 bases and J by 1 base, leaving 18 bases between them. This chain's CDR3 is CASSSRWGRDRTDTQYF. Written as DNA, the CDR3 is TGTGCCAGCAGCTCCCGTTGGGGGCGGGACCGCACAGATACGCAGTATTTT.

The J gene is TRBJ2-1, the V gene TRBV15; possible D gene TRBD2, 5 bases. V was trimmed by 1 base and J by 0 bases, leaving 7 bases between them. This CDR3 region has 15 residues. Germline loops: CDR1 LNHNV, CDR2 YYDKDF (reference sequence). The CDR3 DNA reads as TGTGCCACCAGCAGAGCGGGAAACTCCTACAATGAGCAGTTCTTC. Its translation is CATSRAGNSYNEQFF.

V usage is TRBV7-9 and J usage is TRBJ1-6; D might be TRBD1 (6 bases). V lost 3 bases and J lost 4, with 10 bases in between. The CDR3 consists of 15 residues. CDR1 and CDR2 from the germline V gene are SEHNR and FQNEAQ (reference sequence). The CDR3 loop reads CASSLDSLYNSPLHF. CDR3 DNA: TGTGCCAGCAGCTTGGACAGCCTATATAATTCACCCCTCCACTTT.

The chain couples TRBV27 to TRBJ2-7, with D possibly matching TRBD1 (7 bases). V lost 5 bases to trimming and J lost 6 bases, with 14 bases between them. The CDR3 consists of 13 residues. The germline V gene encodes CDR1 MNHEY and CDR2 SMNVEV (reference sequence). The CDR3 DNA is TGTGCCAGCAGTACCTCAGGGGGACTCGAGCAGTACTTC. Protein product: CASSTSGGLEQYF.

The rearrangement links TRBV19 to TRBJ1-1; D gene unclear. The V and J ends lost 2 bases and 5 bases respectively, with 15 bases between them. Germline V gene data show CDR1 as LNHDA and CDR2 as SQIVND (reference sequence). The CDR3 runs 15 residues. The DNA of the CDR3 is TGTGCCAGTAGTATAATGTTTAACAGACGAACTGAAGCTTTCTTT. Protein sequence: CASSIMFNRRTEAFF.

This sequence joins TRBV9 and TRBJ2-1; TRBD1 is a possible D gene (6 bases). V was shortened by 3 bases and J by 5 bases, with 12 bases between the two germline ends. This CDR3 region has 14 residues. From germline, CDR1 is SGDLS and CDR2 YYNGEE. The CDR3 is CASSAGVADNEQFF. CDR3 bases: TGTGCCAGCAGCGCAGGGGTTGCGGACAATGAGCAGTTCTTC.

This clone was seen only once. The chain couples TRBV5-4 to TRBJ2-1; 11 bases fit TRBD2. Germline V gives CDR1 SGHNT, CDR2 YYREEE (reference sequence). This CDR3 spans 17 amino acids. V dropped 0 bases and J dropped 4; count of bases not matched to a gene: 6. CDR3 in amino acids: CASSLDTLAGVYNEQFF. The DNA of the CDR3 is TGTGCCAGCAGCTTGGATACACTAGCGGGAGTATACAATGAGCAGTTCTTC.

This chain links TRBV18 with TRBJ1-1; D call uncertain. Germline V gene lookup returns CDR1 KGHSH and CDR2 LQKENI. The CDR3 covers 12 residues. V lost 5 bases and J 4 bases, leaving 8 bases between the germline ends. CDR3 coding DNA: TGTGCCAGCTCATTCCGGTTCACTGAAGCTTTCTTT. It translates to CASSFRFTEAFF.

This sequence joins TRBV3-1 (or the pseudogene TRBV3-2) and TRBJ1-1; D unclear. Germline V gives CDR1 LGHDT, CDR2 YNNKEL (reference sequence). The CDR3 covers 16 residues. Trimming pared 3 bases from V and 0 bases from J, leaving 14 bases between. The CDR3 DNA sequence: TGTGCCAGCAGCCATCGAAGGGCGGCGGTGAACACTGAAGCTTTCTTT. Translated, it gives CASSHRRAAVNTEAFF.

The rearrangement links TRBV19 to TRBJ2-6; D gene ambiguous. CDR3 length: 17 amino acids. Trimming left V 0 bases short and J 1 base short, with 10 bases between. Germline V gives CDR1 LNHDA, CDR2 SQIVND (reference sequence). In DNA, the CDR3 is TGTGCCAGTAGTATAGACCCGACGGATTCTGGGGCCAACGTCCTGACTTTC. It yields the protein CASSIDPTDSGANVLTF.

J is TRBJ1-3 and V is TRBV19; D call uncertain. V was cut by 7 bases and J by 0 bases, with 13 bases left in between. Germline loops: CDR1 LNHDA, CDR2 SQIVND (reference sequence). This CDR3 has 15 amino acids. This CDR3 reads CASTNDIPSGNTIYF. The DNA of the CDR3 is TGTGCCAGTACGAACGACATCCCCTCTGGAAACACCATATATTTT.

The V gene is TRBV18, the J gene TRBJ2-7; D unresolved. The CDR3 is made up of 15 amino acids. V was shortened by 6 bases and J by 2 bases, with 17 bases between the two germline ends. CDR1 KGHSH and CDR2 LQKENI come from the germline V gene. The CDR3 nucleotides read TGTGCCAGCTCCCATACTACGCGGAGCCCCTACGAGCAGTACTTC. Its protein is CASSHTTRSPYEQYF.

For the CDR3, the DNA is TGCGCCAGCAGCCAAGAAGGGGGACGTCTCTACGAGCAGTACTTC. Its protein product is CASSQEGGRLYEQYF. The chain recombines TRBV4-1 with TRBJ2-7; maybe TRBD1 (6 bases). The CDR3 is 15 residues long. V dropped 0 bases and J dropped 3 bases, with 12 bases sitting between them. Germline-derived CDR1 and CDR2 are MGHRA and YSYEKL.

DNA for the CDR3: TGTGCCAGCAGTGATAGGCGTGACACTGAAGCTTTCTTT. This gives the protein CASSDRRDTEAFF. The V gene is TRBV2, the J gene TRBJ1-1; D not resolved. The CDR3 runs 13 residues. V was shortened by 3 bases and J by 3 bases, with 8 bases between the two germline ends. CDR1 SNHLY and CDR2 FYNNEI come from the germline V gene.

The rearrangement joins TRBV2 to TRBJ1-2; the match to TRBD1 covers 8 bases. The CDR3 consists of 16 residues. Germline V gene lookup returns CDR1 SNHLY and CDR2 FYNNEI. V was clipped by 7 bases and J by 3 bases; unmatched bases: 13. The CDR3 sequence is CASKGAQGALDYGYTF. Written as DNA, the CDR3 is TGTGCCAGCAAAGGGGCCCAGGGGGCGCTTGACTATGGCTACACCTTC.

V gene TRBV19 combines with J gene TRBJ2-7; no firm D call. V lost 6 bases and J lost 4, with 13 bases in between. CDR1 is LNHDA, CDR2 SQIVND, per germline (reference sequence). The CDR3 spans 13 residues. CDR3 region: CASSRGVRYEQYF. DNA of the CDR3: TGTGCCAGTAGCAGAGGAGTTCGGTACGAGCAGTACTTC.